The entry that follows covers one T cell receptor beta chain sequence. This sample is drawn from a study of control samples from healthy donors and cancer patients. The CDR3 totals 13 residues. V lost 6 bases and J lost 4, with 10 bases in between. Germline-derived CDR1 and CDR2 are SNHLY and FYNNEI. Assay used: immunoSEQ multiplex PCR; TCRdb lists only in-frame clones, some missing. The data show some 70,000 clones, approximately 86% seen once. Input material: blood. The TCR originated in a man in his fifties or sixties in good health. This chain joins TRBV2 and TRBJ1-5, with D possibly TRBD1 on 6 matching bases. Here the CDR3 DNA reads TGTGCCAGCAGAGACGACAGGAATCAGCCCCAGCATTTT. Translated: CASRDDRNQPQHF.